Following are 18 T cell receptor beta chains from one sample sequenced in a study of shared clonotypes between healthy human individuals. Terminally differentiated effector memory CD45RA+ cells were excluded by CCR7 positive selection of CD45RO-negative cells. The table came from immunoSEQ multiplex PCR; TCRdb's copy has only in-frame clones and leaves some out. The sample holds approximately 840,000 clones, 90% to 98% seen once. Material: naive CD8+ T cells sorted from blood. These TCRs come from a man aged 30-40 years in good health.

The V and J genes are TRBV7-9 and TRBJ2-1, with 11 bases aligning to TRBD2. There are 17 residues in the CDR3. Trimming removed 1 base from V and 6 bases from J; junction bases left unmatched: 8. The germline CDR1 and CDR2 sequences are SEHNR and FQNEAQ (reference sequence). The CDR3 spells CASSLGSSGRLFNEQFF. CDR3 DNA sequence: TGTGCCAGCAGCTTAGGTTCTAGCGGGAGGCTTTTCAATGAGCAGTTCTTC.

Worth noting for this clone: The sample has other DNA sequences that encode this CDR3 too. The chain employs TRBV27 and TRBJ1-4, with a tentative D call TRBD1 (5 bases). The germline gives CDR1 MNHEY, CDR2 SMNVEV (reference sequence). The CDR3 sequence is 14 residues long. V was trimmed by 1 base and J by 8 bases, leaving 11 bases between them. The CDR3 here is CASSLLGGDEKLFF. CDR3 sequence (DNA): TGTGCCAGCAGTTTATTGGGGGGAGACGAAAAACTGTTTTTT.

The CDR3 DNA reads as TGTGCAAGTCACCCAATTTGGGGAGAAGACCCAAATGAAAAACTGTTTTTT. Amino acids: CASHPIWGEDPNEKLFF. V and J are TRBV12-2 and TRBJ1-4. TRBV12-2 is classified as a pseudogene. The CDR3 totals 17 residues.

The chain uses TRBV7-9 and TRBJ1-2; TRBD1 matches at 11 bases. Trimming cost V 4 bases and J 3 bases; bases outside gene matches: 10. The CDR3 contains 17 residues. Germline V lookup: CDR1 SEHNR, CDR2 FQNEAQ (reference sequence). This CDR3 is CASSSPWVDRGHYGYTF. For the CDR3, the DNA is TGTGCCAGCAGCTCGCCCTGGGTGGACAGGGGGCACTATGGCTACACCTTC.

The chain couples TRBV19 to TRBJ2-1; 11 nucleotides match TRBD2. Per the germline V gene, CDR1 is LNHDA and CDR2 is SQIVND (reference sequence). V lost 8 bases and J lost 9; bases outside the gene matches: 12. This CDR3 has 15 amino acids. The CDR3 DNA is TGTGCCAGTGCCGACTCTAGCGGGAGGTCCCCTGAGCAGTTCTTC. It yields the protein CASADSSGRSPEQFF.

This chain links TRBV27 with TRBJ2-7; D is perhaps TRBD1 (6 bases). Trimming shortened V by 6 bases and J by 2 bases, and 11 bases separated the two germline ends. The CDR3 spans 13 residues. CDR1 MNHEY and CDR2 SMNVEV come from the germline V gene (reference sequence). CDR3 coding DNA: TGTGCCAGCAGCCCCAGGGGACCCTACGAGCAGTACTTC. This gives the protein CASSPRGPYEQYF.

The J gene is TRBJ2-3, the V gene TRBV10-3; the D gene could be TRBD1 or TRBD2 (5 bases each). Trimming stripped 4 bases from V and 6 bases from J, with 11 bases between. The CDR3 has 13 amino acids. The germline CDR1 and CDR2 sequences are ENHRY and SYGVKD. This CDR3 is CAISGDEKDTQYF. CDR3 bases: TGTGCCATCAGTGGGGACGAGAAGGATACGCAGTATTTT.

The CDR3 bases are TGCGCCAGCAGCTCCCCTTCCCGACAGCTGGAAAACACTGAAGCTTTCTTT. Translated: CASSSPSRQLENTEAFF. The J gene is TRBJ1-1, the V gene TRBV5-1; weak D call: TRBD1 (5 bases). The germline V gene has CDR1 SGHRS and CDR2 YFSETQ. With 3 bases removed from V and 2 bases from J, the gap between germline ends came to 20 bases. CDR3 size: 17 residues.

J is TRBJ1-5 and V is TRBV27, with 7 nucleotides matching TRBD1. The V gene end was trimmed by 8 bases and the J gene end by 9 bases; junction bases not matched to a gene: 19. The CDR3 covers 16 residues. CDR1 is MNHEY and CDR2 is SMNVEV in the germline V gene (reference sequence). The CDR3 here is CASGPIWDRTPSPQHF. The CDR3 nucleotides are TGTGCCAGCGGCCCAATTTGGGACAGAACACCATCGCCCCAGCATTTT.

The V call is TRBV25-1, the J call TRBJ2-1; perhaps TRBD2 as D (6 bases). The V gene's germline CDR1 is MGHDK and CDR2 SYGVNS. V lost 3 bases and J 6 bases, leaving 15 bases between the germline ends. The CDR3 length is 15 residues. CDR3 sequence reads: CASSDEGGIFNEQFF. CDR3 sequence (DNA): TGTGCCAGCAGTGACGAAGGCGGGATCTTCAATGAGCAGTTCTTC.

The CDR3 here is CAISLAPGGTDTQYF. The DNA for the CDR3 is TGTGCCATCAGCCTAGCTCCAGGAGGCACAGATACGCAGTATTTT. V is TRBV10-3 and J is TRBJ2-3; possibly TRBD2 for D (5 bases). The V end was cut by 6 bases, the J end by 1 base, with 14 bases between. The CDR3 covers 15 residues. Per germline, CDR1 ENHRY and CDR2 SYGVKD.

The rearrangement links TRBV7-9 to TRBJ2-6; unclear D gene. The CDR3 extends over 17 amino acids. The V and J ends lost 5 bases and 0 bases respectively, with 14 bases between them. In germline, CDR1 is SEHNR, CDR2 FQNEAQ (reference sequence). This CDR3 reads CASSPEVLISGANVLTF. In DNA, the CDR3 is TGTGCCAGCAGCCCAGAGGTACTTATCTCTGGGGCCAACGTCCTGACTTTC.

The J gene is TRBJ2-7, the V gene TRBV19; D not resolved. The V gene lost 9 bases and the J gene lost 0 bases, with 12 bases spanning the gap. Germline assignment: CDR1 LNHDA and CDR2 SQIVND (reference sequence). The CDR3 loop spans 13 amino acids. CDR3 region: CASAVSDSYEQYF. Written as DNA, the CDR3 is TGTGCCAGCGCGGTCAGCGACTCCTACGAGCAGTACTTC.

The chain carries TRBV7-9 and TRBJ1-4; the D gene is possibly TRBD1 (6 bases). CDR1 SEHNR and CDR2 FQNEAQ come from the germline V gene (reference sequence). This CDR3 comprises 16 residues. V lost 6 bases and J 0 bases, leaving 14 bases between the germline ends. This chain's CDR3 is CASRTGGPATNEKLFF. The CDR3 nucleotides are TGTGCCAGCAGGACCGGGGGGCCCGCAACTAATGAAAAACTGTTTTTT. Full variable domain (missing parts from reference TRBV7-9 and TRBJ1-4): DTGVSQNPRHKITKRGQNVTFRCDPISEHNRLYWYRQTLGQGPEFLTYFQNEAQLEKSRLLSDRFSAERPKGSFSTLEIQRTEQGDSAMYLCASRTGGPATNEKLFFGSGTQLSVL.

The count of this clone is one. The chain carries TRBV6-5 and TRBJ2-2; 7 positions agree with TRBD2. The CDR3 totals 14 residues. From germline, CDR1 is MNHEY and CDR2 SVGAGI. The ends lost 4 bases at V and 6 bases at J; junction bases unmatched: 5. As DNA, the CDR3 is TGTGCCAGCAGTTTAAGCGGGACTGCCGGGGAGCTGTTTTTT. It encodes CASSLSGTAGELFF.

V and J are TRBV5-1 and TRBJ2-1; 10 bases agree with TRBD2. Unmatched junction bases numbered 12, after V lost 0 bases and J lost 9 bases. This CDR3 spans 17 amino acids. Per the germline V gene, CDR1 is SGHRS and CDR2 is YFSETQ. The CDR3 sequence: CASSLVSSASGSVEQFF. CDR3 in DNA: TGCGCCAGCAGCTTGGTTAGTTCGGCTAGCGGGAGTGTTGAGCAGTTCTTC.

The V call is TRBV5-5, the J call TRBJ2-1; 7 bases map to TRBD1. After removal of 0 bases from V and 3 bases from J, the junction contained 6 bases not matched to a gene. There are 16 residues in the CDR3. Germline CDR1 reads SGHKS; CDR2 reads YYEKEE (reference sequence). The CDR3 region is CASSLGASGGYNEQFF. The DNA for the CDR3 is TGTGCCAGCAGCTTGGGCGCGTCAGGGGGCTACAATGAGCAGTTCTTC. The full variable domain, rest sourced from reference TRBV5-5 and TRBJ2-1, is DAGVTQSPTHLIKTRGQQVTLRCSPISGHKSVSWYQQVLGQGPQFIFQYYEKEERGRGNFPDRFSARQFPNYSSELNVNALLLGDSALYLCASSLGASGGYNEQFFGPGTRLTVL.

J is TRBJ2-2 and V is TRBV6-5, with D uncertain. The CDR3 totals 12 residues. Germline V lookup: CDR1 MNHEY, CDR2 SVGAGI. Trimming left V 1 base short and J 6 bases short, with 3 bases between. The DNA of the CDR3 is TGTGCCAGCAGTTACTTTCCCGGGGAGCTGTTTTTT. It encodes CASSYFPGELFF.